The sequence of this TCR beta chain was determined in a study of blood T cell repertoires in COVID-19 (dated by TCRdb to 2018 to 2020). A note on the overall study: Collaborator samples came from the United States, Italy and Spain and covered acute and convalescent phases of COVID-19. The repertoires were made available in a free public database intended to serve as a resource for research on the immune response to SARS-CoV-2. Where HLA class I and class II types were available, the types were taken from metadata supplied by the sample provider, not from assay-based typing. The samples were drawn from the first 160 participants of the ongoing ImmuneRACE study and from over 950 subjects provided by 6 global collaborators. Sample metadata almost always included a de-identified subject ID, COVID-19 status, age in years and sex. Subjects who had been exposed to COVID-19, were actively infected with it, or had recovered from it provided the deeply sampled blood TCRbeta repertoires that made up the dataset. The prospective study material was composed of cDNA or gDNA derived from T cells, B-cell-depleted T cells, or PBMCs.

Study-level results and caveats: Clinical and demographic metadata were provided uncurated, with the amount varying by source and participant.

Collaborating institutions collected whole blood in K2EDTA tubes following their own protocols. For TCRbeta analysis, collaborators shipped samples in one of three forms: frozen whole blood, isolated PBMCs, or DNA extracted from either of those sample types. TCRbeta CDR3 regions were amplified from genomic DNA by means of the immunoSEQ Assay, a bias-controlled multiplex PCR. Per the authors' processing: Nucleated cell counts per sample were estimated from amplification of reference gene primers within the assay. To quantify the absolute abundance of each unique TCRbeta CDR3 rearrangement, sequence reads were collapsed and filtered. For each sample, productive Simpson clonality was calculated as the square root of Simpson's diversity index across productive rearrangements. TCRdb re-hosts the immuneACCESS table, in-frame sequences only. Its copies lack some clones; in the studies checked, an unresolved V gene accounts for under half of them, and the cause for the rest is not known. D and trimming come from the DNA, and the V and J calls and clone size come from that table. In all, the sample holds 90,000 or so clones, and less than 80% of those were seen once. The ten largest account for 13% to 15% of the sample.

From the germline V gene (reference sequence), CDR1 is LNHNV and CDR2 is YYDKDF. The CDR3 starts with the cysteine, ends with the phenylalanine, and has 16 residues. Only the CDR3 DNA stays, 48 bases, in frame from base 1. The junction shows trimming of 1 base on V and 1 base on J, plus 8 bases between the germline ends. With respect to this clone: Its antigen target is currently unknown. No base quality information exists; no much larger clone differs at one position.

The rearrangement joined TRBV15 to TRBJ2-6; tentative D gene TRBD1, with 5 bases matching. This clonotype originated in an elderly woman with acute or convalescent COVID-19. Sample: peripheral blood. The nucleotide sequence is given as TGTGCCACCAGCAGAGCCGCAGGGTCTGGGGCCAACGTCCTGACTTTC. It encodes CATSRAAGSGANVLTF.